What follows are 26 T cell receptor beta chains derived from one specimen sequenced in a study of shared clonotypes between healthy human individuals. Using immunoSEQ multiplex PCR, the repertoire was profiled, and TCRdb retains in-frame clones only, with some absent. The sample lists about 770,000 clones, roughly 72% occurring once. The source material was memory CD4+ T cells sorted from blood. Subset given: CD45RA-negative fraction. Receptors originate from a woman aged 25 to 45 in good health.

A note on this clone: The same CDR3 arises from other DNA sequences in this sample as well. This chain joins TRBV6-5 and TRBJ2-1; weak D call: TRBD2 (6 bases). The CDR3 totals 11 residues. Trimming cost V 2 bases and J 10 bases, with 6 bases left between them. CDR1 and CDR2 (germline): MNHEY, SVGAGI. The CDR3: CASSYGGEQFF. CDR3 nucleotides: TGTGCCAGCAGTTACGGGGGGGAGCAGTTCTTC.

CDR3 region: CASSLFGVETQYF. The CDR3 bases are TGTGCCAGCAGCCTTTTCGGAGTAGAGACCCAGTACTTC. This chain links TRBV6-5 with TRBJ2-5; D unresolved. Trimming shortened V by 6 bases and J by 4 bases, and 12 bases separated the two germline ends. The CDR3 contains 13 residues. Looked up from germline, CDR1 is MNHEY and CDR2 is SVGAGI.

The chain employs TRBV28 and TRBJ2-5, with TRBD2 identical over 12 bases. V was clipped by 4 bases and J by 5 bases; unmatched bases: 5. The germline gives CDR1 MDHEN, CDR2 SYDVKM. CDR3 length: 15 residues. In nucleotides, the CDR3 is TGTGCCAGCAGTTCCCTAGCGGGAGGGGCGGAGACCCAGTACTTC. Protein sequence: CASSSLAGGAETQYF.

The chain uses TRBV5-4 and TRBJ2-5; D possibly corresponds to TRBD2 (6 bases). The CDR3 has 15 amino acids. CDR1 and CDR2 from the germline V gene are SGHNT and YYREEE (reference sequence). V dropped 7 bases and J dropped 3 bases, with 19 bases sitting between them. CDR3 nucleotide sequence: TGTGCCAGCGCTGTCATGCGGGACGTTAAAGAGACCCAGTACTTC. This encodes CASAVMRDVKETQYF.

This chain connects TRBV28 to TRBJ1-5; perhaps TRBD1 as D (5 bases). V lost 6 bases to trimming and J lost 0 bases, with 15 bases between them. Germline CDR1 reads MDHEN; CDR2 reads SYDVKM. This CDR3 has 16 residues. CDR3 bases: TGTGCCAGCAGACTGGAAAGGGGTTATAGCAATCAGCCCCAGCATTTT. It specifies CASRLERGYSNQPQHF.

The V call is TRBV6-6, the J call TRBJ2-3, with 9 bases lining up with TRBD2. Germline CDR1 reads MNHNY; CDR2 reads SVGAGI (reference sequence). The CDR3 sequence is 15 residues long. With 6 bases clipped from V and 7 bases from J, the junction kept 11 bases outside the gene matches. The CDR3 region is CASRQSGRNVNTQYF. The DNA for the CDR3 is TGTGCCAGCAGACAAAGCGGGAGGAACGTGAATACGCAGTATTTT.

This chain links TRBV19 with TRBJ2-7; 9 nucleotides match TRBD2. The CDR3 is made up of 15 amino acids. From germline, CDR1 is LNHDA and CDR2 SQIVND (reference sequence). After removal of 3 bases from V and 2 bases from J, the junction contained 5 bases not matched to a gene. CDR3 sequence (DNA): TGTGCCAGTAGTATGATGCGGGAGGGTACCTACGAGCAGTACTTC. It specifies CASSMMREGTYEQYF. Full variable domain (rest looked up from reference TRBV19 and TRBJ2-7): DGGITQSPKYLFRKEGQNVTLSCEQNLNHDAMYWYRQDPGQGLRLIYYSQIVNDFQKGDIAEGYSVSREKKESFPLTVTSAQKNPTAFYLCASSMMREGTYEQYFGPGTRLTVT.

The gene calls are TRBV15 and TRBJ2-1; 8 nucleotides align to TRBD2. Germline assignment: CDR1 LNHNV and CDR2 YYDKDF (reference sequence). J lost 1 base, V lost 1 base, and 12 bases had no gene match. The CDR3 is 19 residues long. The CDR3 here is CATSRVLAGILGSYNEQFF. As DNA, the CDR3 is TGTGCCACCAGCAGAGTCCTAGCGGGCATTCTCGGATCCTACAATGAGCAGTTCTTC.

In its sample, this clone was seen many times. CDR3: CAWYQGAGGYTF. CDR3 DNA sequence: TGTGCCTGGTATCAGGGGGCTGGCGGCTACACCTTC. This chain uses TRBV30 with TRBJ1-2; 8 bases are a match to TRBD1. Germline loops: CDR1 GTSNPN, CDR2 SVGIG (reference sequence). The V segment lost 5 bases and the J segment 8 bases; nucleotides outside the gene matches: 7. The CDR3 has 12 amino acids. Full variable domain (remainder filled in from reference TRBV30 and TRBJ1-2): SQTIHQWPATLVQPVGSPLSLECTVEGTSNPNLYWYRQAAGRGLQLLFYSVGIGQISSEVPQNLSASRPQDRQFILSSKKLLLSDSGFYLCAWYQGAGGYTFGSGTRLTVV.

This chain uses TRBV9 with TRBJ1-1; D unresolved. Germline lookup yields CDR1 SGDLS and CDR2 YYNGEE. This CDR3 has 15 residues. Between the trimmed V and J ends, which lost 0 bases and 0 bases, there was a span of 9 bases. DNA of the CDR3: TGTGCCAGCAGCGTAGCGCCAGACATGAACACTGAAGCTTTCTTT. This translates into CASSVAPDMNTEAFF. Looking up the rest from reference TRBV9 and TRBJ1-1 gives the full variable domain: DSGVTQTPKHLITATGQRVTLRCSPRSGDLSVYWYQQSLDQGLQFLIQYYNGEERAKGNILERFSAQQFPDLHSELNLSSLELGDSALYFCASSVAPDMNTEAFFGQGTRLTVV.

The chain joins TRBV29-1 to TRBJ2-1, with 7 bases lining up with TRBD1. The CDR3 length is 15 residues. V dropped 6 bases and J dropped 6; count of bases not matched to a gene: 14. Germline CDR1 is SQVTM and CDR2 is ANQGSEA. In DNA, the CDR3 is TGCAGCGTGGGAGAGGCGGCAGGGGGAAGCAATGAGCAGTTCTTC. This gives the protein CSVGEAAGGSNEQFF.

The chain recombines TRBV4-1 with TRBJ2-5; 9 positions match TRBD1. The germline gives CDR1 MGHRA, CDR2 YSYEKL. This CDR3 spans 15 amino acids. The J segment lost 5 bases and the V segment lost 1 base, leaving 5 bases of the junction unmatched. The CDR3 sequence: CASSQGQGVGETQYF. The CDR3 region has the DNA TGCGCCAGCAGCCAAGGACAGGGGGTCGGGGAGACCCAGTACTTC.

This clone appeared a single time. The chain joins TRBV6-1 to TRBJ1-1; TRBD1 agrees at 10 bases. Germline CDR1 and CDR2: MNHNS and SASEGT. V was clipped by 6 bases and J by 3 bases; unmatched bases: 1. CDR3 length: 13 amino acids. CDR3 nucleotides: TGTGCCAGCAGGGGGACAGGGGACACTGAAGCTTTCTTT. The encoded protein is CASRGTGDTEAFF.

This sequence joins TRBV27 and TRBJ1-5; 7 bases are a match to TRBD1. The junction had 9 bases not matched to a gene; V was cut back by 6 bases and J by 4 bases. The CDR3 runs to 15 residues. Germline V gene lookup returns CDR1 MNHEY and CDR2 SMNVEV (reference sequence). CDR3 region: CASRTGTEHNQPQHF. For the CDR3, the DNA is TGTGCCAGCAGAACCGGGACAGAACATAATCAGCCCCAGCATTTT.

This clone was detected once. The same CDR3 can be traced to other DNA sequences in this sample. The chain links TRBV7-9 to TRBJ2-2, with 11 bases identical to TRBD2. The V gene's germline CDR1 is SEHNR and CDR2 FQNEAQ (reference sequence). V was pared by 5 bases and J by 5 bases, with 4 bases of the junction left unmatched. This CDR3 is 15 amino acids long. The CDR3 region is CASSPLAGDTGELFF. The CDR3 bases are TGTGCCAGCAGCCCACTAGCGGGAGATACCGGGGAGCTGTTTTTT.

This clone was counted once. The chain combines TRBV5-1 with TRBJ2-3; no reliable D call. CDR1 and CDR2 (germline): SGHRS, YFSETQ. The CDR3 contains 13 residues. The ends were cut back, 2 bases at V and 3 bases at J, with 7 bases in the middle. The CDR3 here is CASSFPETDTQYF. CDR3 DNA: TGCGCCAGCAGCTTTCCGGAGACAGATACGCAGTATTTT.

This chain connects TRBV11-3 to TRBJ2-3; 7 bases are a match to TRBD2. The length of the CDR3 is 14 residues. CDR1 is SGHNT, CDR2 YENEEA, per germline. J was trimmed by 2 bases and V by 6 bases; bases with no gene match: 5. CDR3 residues: CASRASGYTDTQYF. The CDR3 bases are TGTGCCAGCAGGGCTAGCGGCTACACAGATACGCAGTATTTT.

V is TRBV30 and J is TRBJ1-2; the match to TRBD1 covers 8 bases. The germline V gene has CDR1 GTSNPN and CDR2 SVGIG (reference sequence). The CDR3 contains 14 residues. With V trimmed by 0 bases and J by 8 bases, 8 bases remained unmatched. CDR3 in DNA: TGTGCCTGGAGTGTAGGGCAGGGGGCGCGGGGCTACACCTTC. Its translation: CAWSVGQGARGYTF.

Points on this clone: This sequence may be a read error, since a much larger clone differs from it by one base. This rearrangement joins TRBV19 to TRBJ1-2; tentative D call: TRBD1 (5 bases). Germline CDR1 is LNHDA and CDR2 is SQIVND (reference sequence). V shed 10 bases and J shed 2 bases, with 23 bases lying between them. This CDR3 has 16 amino acids. CDR3 residues: CANRARDLRLNYGYTF. CDR3 in DNA: TGTGCCAATAGAGCAAGGGACCTCCGACTCAACTATGGCTACACCTTC.

The chain has TRBV5-1 and TRBJ2-5, with 7 bases fitting TRBD1. There are 16 residues in the CDR3. CDR1 is SGHRS, CDR2 YFSETQ, per germline. The J segment lost 3 bases and the V segment lost 4 bases, leaving 12 bases of the junction unmatched. CDR3 in amino acids: CASSPRQTGNEETQYF. The CDR3 nucleotides are TGCGCCAGCAGCCCACGCCAGACAGGGAATGAAGAGACCCAGTACTTC.

This sequence joins TRBV27 and TRBJ2-1, with D perhaps TRBD1 (6 bases). CDR3 size: 14 residues. Trimming pared 3 bases from V and 9 bases from J, leaving 15 bases between. Germline CDR1 is MNHEY and CDR2 is SMNVEV (reference sequence). The CDR3 region is CASSFIRIGGEQFF. The CDR3 DNA reads TGTGCCAGCAGTTTTATCCGGATAGGGGGTGAGCAGTTCTTC.

Turning to this clone: Other DNA variants within this sample encode the same CDR3. The chain employs TRBV18 and TRBJ2-1; D unresolved. Germline assignment: CDR1 KGHSH and CDR2 LQKENI. This CDR3 has 12 residues. V was cut by 1 base and J by 8 bases, with 6 bases left in between. This CDR3 is CASSPLGDEQFF. The CDR3 DNA sequence: TGTGCCAGCTCACCACTCGGCGATGAGCAGTTCTTC.

The chain has TRBV2 and TRBJ1-2; 7 bases are shared with TRBD1. Losses at the gene ends were 5 bases for V and 2 bases for J; bases not matched to a gene: 5. The CDR3 sequence is 14 residues long. Germline loops: CDR1 SNHLY, CDR2 FYNNEI. CDR3 protein: CASSPQGFNYGYTF. In nucleotides, the CDR3 is TGTGCCAGCAGTCCACAGGGGTTCAACTATGGCTACACCTTC.

The chain has TRBV14 and TRBJ2-7; TRBD1 aligns across 8 bases. V was pared by 0 bases and J by 3 bases, with 10 bases of the junction left unmatched. In germline, CDR1 is SGHDN, CDR2 FVKESK. The CDR3 contains 17 residues. CDR3 loop: CASSQDPRQGPNYEQYF. Here the CDR3 DNA reads TGTGCCAGCAGCCAAGATCCAAGACAGGGGCCCAACTACGAGCAGTACTTC.

This clone was seen only once. The chain links TRBV18 to TRBJ2-7; weak D call: TRBD2 (5 bases). From germline, CDR1 is KGHSH and CDR2 LQKENI. CDR3 length equals 11 residues. Deletions cut 3 bases from V and 7 bases from J, with 7 bases between. CDR3 sequence (DNA): TGTGCCAGCTCACCCTCGGGGGAGCAGTACTTC. Translation: CASSPSGEQYF.

The rearrangement uses TRBV5-1 and TRBJ1-4; D remains unclear. In germline, CDR1 is SGHRS, CDR2 YFSETQ. This CDR3 contains 12 residues. The ends were cut back, 3 bases at V and 7 bases at J, with 7 bases in the middle. CDR3 sequence: CASSSNSEKLFF. The CDR3 nucleotides read TGCGCCAGCAGCTCGAACTCTGAAAAACTGTTTTTT.